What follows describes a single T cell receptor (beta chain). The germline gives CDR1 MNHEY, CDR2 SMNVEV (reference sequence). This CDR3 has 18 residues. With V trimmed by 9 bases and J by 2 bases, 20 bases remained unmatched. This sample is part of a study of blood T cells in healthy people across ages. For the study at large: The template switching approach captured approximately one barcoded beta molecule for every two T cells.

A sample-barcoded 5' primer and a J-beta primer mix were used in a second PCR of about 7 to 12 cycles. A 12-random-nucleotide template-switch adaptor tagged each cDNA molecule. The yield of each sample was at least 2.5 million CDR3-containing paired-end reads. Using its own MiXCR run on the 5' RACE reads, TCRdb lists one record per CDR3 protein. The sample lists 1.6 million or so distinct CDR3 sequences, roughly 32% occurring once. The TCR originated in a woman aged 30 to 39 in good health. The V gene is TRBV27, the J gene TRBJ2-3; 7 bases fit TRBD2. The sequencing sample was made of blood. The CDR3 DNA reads TGTGCCAGACCTAGGACGGTTGAGAGCGGGGTTTTCACAGATACGCAGTATTTT. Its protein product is CARPRTVESGVFTDTQYF.